These 19 T cell receptor beta chains originate from one sample sequenced in a study of persistence of HIV-infected CD4 T cells. Antigen specificity for these receptors is unknown. The immunoSEQ assay was version 4, run in survey mode. Clones were sequenced by immunoSEQ multiplex PCR, and TCRdb holds only the in-frame ones, with some missing. The sample records 45,000 or so clones, approximately 90% being singletons. Nonspecific anti-CD3/anti-CD28 bead stimulation represents the broad CD4+ T cell repertoire. Sorting of responding CD4+ T cells relied on upregulated CD40 ligand together with CD69. Sequenced material: CD4+ T cells sorted from PBMCs after roughly 20-hour stimulation, taken from a patient who received antiretroviral therapy. The receptors were gathered from an adult woman with HIV who was CMV-seropositive.

As to this clone: At one end the junction does not follow the germline gene, possibly because of a read error. V is TRBV7-3 and J is TRBJ1-2; 7 bases map to TRBD1. CDR3 length: 16 residues. From germline, CDR1 is SGHTA and CDR2 FQGTGA. CDR3 sequence: CANSLSGQVGPYGYTF. DNA for the CDR3: TGTGCCAACAGCTTAAGTGGACAGGTGGGGCCCTATGGCTACACCTTC.

This clone was recorded only once. The chain uses TRBV5-1 and TRBJ1-2; D is unresolved. Germline values: CDR1 SGHRS, CDR2 YFSETQ. The V gene lost 2 bases and the J gene lost 4 bases, with 15 bases spanning the gap. The CDR3 totals 15 residues. The CDR3 reads CASSFGTFLLYGYTF. CDR3 DNA: TGCGCCAGCAGCTTCGGAACGTTTCTCCTCTATGGCTACACCTTC.

V is TRBV9 and J is TRBJ1-6; a weak D match, TRBD1 (5 bases). The V end was cut by 5 bases, the J end by 7 bases, with 16 bases between. CDR3 size: 15 residues. Germline-derived CDR1 and CDR2 are SGDLS and YYNGEE. The CDR3 region is CASSPRGAKNSPLHF. The CDR3 region has the DNA TGTGCCAGCAGTCCGAGAGGGGCGAAGAATTCACCCCTCCACTTT.

The rearrangement links TRBV19 to TRBJ1-1, with 7 bases aligning to TRBD1. From germline, CDR1 is LNHDA and CDR2 SQIVND (reference sequence). This CDR3 is built from 13 residues. J gave up 5 bases and V 4 bases, and 4 bases lay outside the gene matches. The CDR3 here is CASSNRGLTEAFF. CDR3 coding DNA: TGTGCCAGTAGTAACAGGGGACTAACTGAAGCTTTCTTT.

This chain joins TRBV29-1 and TRBJ1-4, with 8 bases lining up with TRBD1. The CDR3 totals 13 residues. The ends lost 5 bases at V and 10 bases at J; junction bases unmatched: 9. From germline, CDR1 is SQVTM and CDR2 ANQGSEA. Here the CDR3 reads CSVSQGAPGKLFF. DNA of the CDR3: TGCAGCGTTAGTCAGGGGGCGCCTGGAAAACTGTTTTTT.

The chain recombines TRBV4-1 with TRBJ2-1; 10 bases align to TRBD2. Germline V CDR1 and CDR2: MGHRA, YSYEKL. Unmatched junction bases numbered 4, after V lost 2 bases and J lost 12 bases. This CDR3 region has 13 residues. The CDR3 DNA reads TGCGCCAGCAGCCAAATAAGCGGGGGGGTGCAGTTCTTC. Amino acid sequence: CASSQISGGVQFF.

V gene TRBV29-1 combines with J gene TRBJ1-1; a possible D gene is TRBD1 (5 bases). The CDR3 length is 14 residues. With 7 bases removed from V and 1 base from J, the gap between germline ends came to 16 bases. Per germline, CDR1 SQVTM and CDR2 ANQGSEA. For the CDR3, the DNA is TGCAGCGCCGGGCCACAGGCAAGGAACACTGAAGCTTTCTTT. It encodes CSAGPQARNTEAFF. The entire variable domain, with the rest obtained from reference TRBV29-1 and TRBJ1-1, is as follows: SAVISQKPSRDICQRGTSLTIQCQVDSQVTMMFWYRQQPGQSLTLIATANQGSEATYESGFVIDKFPISRPNLTFSTLTVSNMSPEDSSIYLCSAGPQARNTEAFFGQGTRLTVV.

The V and J genes are TRBV10-3 and TRBJ2-3; 12 nucleotides match TRBD2. CDR1 is ENHRY and CDR2 is SYGVKD in the germline V gene. The CDR3 has 14 amino acids. CDR3 coding DNA: TGTGTCACTTCTAGCGGGGGGGCGGCAGATACGCAGTATTTT. It codes for CVTSSGGAADTQYF.

The rearrangement joins TRBV5-8 to TRBJ1-1; tentative D call: TRBD1 (5 bases). From germline, CDR1 is SGHTS and CDR2 YDEGEE. Between the trimmed V and J ends, which lost 0 bases and 0 bases, there was a span of 15 bases. The CDR3 spans 17 residues. The DNA for the CDR3 is TGTGCCAGCAGCTTGGTAGCAGGGCTGGGGATGAACACTGAAGCTTTCTTT. Its protein product is CASSLVAGLGMNTEAFF.

The genes are TRBV18 and TRBJ2-3, with D perhaps being TRBD1 or TRBD2 (6 bases each). Germline assignment: CDR1 KGHSH and CDR2 LQKENI. Trimming shortened V by 1 base and J by 15 bases, and 14 bases separated the two germline ends. This CDR3 contains 12 residues. The DNA of the CDR3 is TGTGCCAGCTCACCACTCGAAAGGGGGGCTTATTTT. It translates to CASSPLERGAYF.

V usage is TRBV5-1 and J usage is TRBJ1-2; possibly TRBD1 for D (6 bases). V lost 3 bases, J lost 4 bases, and 19 bases lay in between. Per germline, CDR1 SGHRS and CDR2 YFSETQ. The CDR3 is 16 amino acids. CDR3 amino acids: CASSSNGGGEGYGYTF. The CDR3 region has the DNA TGCGCCAGCAGCTCCAACGGAGGGGGGGAAGGCTATGGCTACACCTTC.

The rearrangement joins TRBV18 to TRBJ1-2; D is undetermined. Germline CDR1 is KGHSH and CDR2 is LQKENI. The CDR3 totals 15 residues. Trimming pared 6 bases from V and 0 bases from J, leaving 14 bases between. The CDR3 region is CASSASNPPNYGYTF. Here the CDR3 DNA reads TGTGCCAGCTCTGCGTCTAACCCTCCTAACTATGGCTACACCTTC.

The rearrangement links TRBV5-1 to TRBJ1-1; TRBD1 is a possible D gene (6 bases). V was trimmed by 1 base and J by 4 bases, leaving 14 bases between them. Germline assignment: CDR1 SGHRS and CDR2 YFSETQ. The CDR3 covers 15 residues. The CDR3 region has the DNA TGCGCCAGCAGCTTGAGGGCAGGGGAAGGCACTGAAGCTTTCTTT. It yields the protein CASSLRAGEGTEAFF.

The rearrangement links TRBV6-5 to TRBJ1-5, with a possible D match to TRBD1 (5 bases). The CDR3 has 15 residues. V was pared by 5 bases and J by 6 bases, with 17 bases between. Per the germline V gene, CDR1 is MNHEY and CDR2 is SVGAGI. The DNA of the CDR3 is TGTGCCAGCAGTCCTGGGCAGGGCGGGCGTCAGCCCCAGCATTTT. Translated: CASSPGQGGRQPQHF.

The chain combines TRBV30 with TRBJ1-5; D possibly corresponds to TRBD1 (5 bases). The CDR3 is 18 amino acids. Looked up from germline, CDR1 is GTSNPN and CDR2 is SVGIG (reference sequence). V was trimmed by 0 bases and J by 0 bases, leaving 18 bases between them. The CDR3 loop is CAWSVRVGTTYSNQPQHF. The CDR3, as DNA: TGTGCCTGGAGTGTACGGGTAGGGACTACCTATAGCAATCAGCCCCAGCATTTT.

The chain is built from TRBV15 and TRBJ2-1; possible D gene TRBD2, 5 bases. The germline gives CDR1 LNHNV, CDR2 YYDKDF (reference sequence). The CDR3 is 14 amino acids. The V end was cut by 4 bases, the J end by 12 bases, with 19 bases between. CDR3 DNA sequence: TGTGCCACCAGCACCCAGAGGGAACTGGTGGGGCAGTTCTTC. Its protein is CATSTQRELVGQFF.

The chain joins TRBV2 to TRBJ1-2; D remains ambiguous. CDR3 length: 10 amino acids. CDR1 and CDR2 from the germline V gene are SNHLY and FYNNEI. V was pared by 8 bases and J by 8 bases, with 9 bases between. CDR3 amino acids: CASVELGYTF. In nucleotides, the CDR3 is TGTGCCAGCGTCGAATTAGGCTACACCTTC.

The rearrangement links TRBV10-3 to TRBJ2-7; TRBD1 matches 8 bases. From germline, CDR1 is ENHRY and CDR2 SYGVKD. This CDR3 has 15 residues. V was pared by 6 bases and J by 0 bases, with 7 bases of the junction left unmatched. CDR3 DNA: TGTGCCATCAGAGGACAGGGACCCAGCTCCTACGAGCAGTACTTC. Translated: CAIRGQGPSSYEQYF.

The V call is TRBV27, the J call TRBJ2-3, with 8 bases identical to TRBD1. CDR1 MNHEY and CDR2 SMNVEV come from the germline V gene (reference sequence). The CDR3 is made up of 14 amino acids. J lost 6 bases, V lost 5 bases, and 7 bases had no gene match. CDR3 residues: CASSLDRGWDTQYF. CDR3 DNA sequence: TGTGCCAGCAGTCTTGACAGGGGCTGGGATACGCAGTATTTT.